This TCR beta chain was recorded in a study of T cell clones after liver transplantation. The method was immunoSEQ multiplex PCR; TCRdb's version includes in-frame clones alone and lacks a portion of them. The profile shows tens of thousands of clones, approximately 87% of them singletons. V shed 1 base and J 7 bases; nucleotides not matched to a gene: 1. Germline CDR1 SGHVS, CDR2 FQNEAQ. There are 13 residues in the CDR3. The TCR sequence derives from a human patient who received a liver transplant. The graft donor may be the source of some T cells. Sequences were derived from CD8+ T cells from blood, sampled 12 months after liver transplant. This sequence joins TRBV7-8 and TRBJ2-1; 7 positions match TRBD2. The CDR3 loop is CASSLGGGNEQFF. The CDR3 region has the DNA TGTGCCAGCAGCTTAGGGGGGGGAAATGAGCAGTTCTTC.